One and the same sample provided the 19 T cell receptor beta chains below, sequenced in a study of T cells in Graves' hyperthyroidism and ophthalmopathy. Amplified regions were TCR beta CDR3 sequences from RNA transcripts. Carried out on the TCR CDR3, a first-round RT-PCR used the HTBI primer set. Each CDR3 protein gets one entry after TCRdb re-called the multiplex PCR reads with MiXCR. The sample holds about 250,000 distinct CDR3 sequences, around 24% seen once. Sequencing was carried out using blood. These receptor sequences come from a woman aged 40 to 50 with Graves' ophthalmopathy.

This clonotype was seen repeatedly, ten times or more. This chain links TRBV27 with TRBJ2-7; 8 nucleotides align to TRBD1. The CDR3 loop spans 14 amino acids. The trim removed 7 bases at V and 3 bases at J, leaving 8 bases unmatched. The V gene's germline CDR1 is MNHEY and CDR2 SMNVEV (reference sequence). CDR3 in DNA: TGTGCCAGCACTACCCTGGACAGGGTCTACGAGCAGTACTTC. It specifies CASTTLDRVYEQYF.

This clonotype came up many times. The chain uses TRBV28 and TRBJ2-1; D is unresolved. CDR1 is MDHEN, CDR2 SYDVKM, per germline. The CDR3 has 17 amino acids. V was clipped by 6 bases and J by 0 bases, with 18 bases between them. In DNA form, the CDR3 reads TGTGCCAGCAGCCCAAACCGGGCCTACGTCTCCTACAATGAGCAGTTCTTC. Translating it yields CASSPNRAYVSYNEQFF.

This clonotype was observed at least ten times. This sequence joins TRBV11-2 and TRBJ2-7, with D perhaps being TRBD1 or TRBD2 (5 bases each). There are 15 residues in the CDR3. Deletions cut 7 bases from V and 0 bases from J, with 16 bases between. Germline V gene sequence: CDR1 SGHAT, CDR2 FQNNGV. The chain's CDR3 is CASTLGTFSSYEQYF. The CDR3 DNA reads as TGTGCCAGCACGCTCGGGACGTTTAGCTCCTACGAGCAGTACTTC.

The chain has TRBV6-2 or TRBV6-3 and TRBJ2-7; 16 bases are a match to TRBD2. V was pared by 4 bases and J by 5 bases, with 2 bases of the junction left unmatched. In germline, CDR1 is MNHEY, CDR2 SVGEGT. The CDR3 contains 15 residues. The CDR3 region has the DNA TGTGCCAGCAGTTCCGGGACTAGCGGGAGGGACGAGCAGTACTTC. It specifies CASSSGTSGRDEQYF.

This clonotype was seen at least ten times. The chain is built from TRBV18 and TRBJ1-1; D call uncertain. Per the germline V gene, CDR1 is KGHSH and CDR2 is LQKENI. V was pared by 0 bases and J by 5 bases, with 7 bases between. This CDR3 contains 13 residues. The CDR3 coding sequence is TGTGCCAGCTCACCACCAATGTCTACTGAAGCTTTCTTT. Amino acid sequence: CASSPPMSTEAFF.

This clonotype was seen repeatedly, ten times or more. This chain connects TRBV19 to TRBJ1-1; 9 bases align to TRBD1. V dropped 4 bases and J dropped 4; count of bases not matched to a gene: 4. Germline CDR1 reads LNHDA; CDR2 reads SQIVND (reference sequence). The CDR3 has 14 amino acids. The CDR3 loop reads CASSTTGGSTEAFF. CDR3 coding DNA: TGTGCCAGTAGTACGACAGGGGGGAGCACTGAAGCTTTCTTT.

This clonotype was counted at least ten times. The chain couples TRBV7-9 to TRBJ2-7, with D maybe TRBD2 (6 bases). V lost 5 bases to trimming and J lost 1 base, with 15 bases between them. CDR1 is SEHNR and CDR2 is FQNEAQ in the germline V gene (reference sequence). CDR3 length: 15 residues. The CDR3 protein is CASSIERAGSYEQYF. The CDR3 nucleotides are TGTGCCAGCAGCATAGAGAGAGCGGGTTCCTACGAGCAGTACTTC. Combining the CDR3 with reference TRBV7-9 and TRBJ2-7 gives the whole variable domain DTGVSQNPRHKITKRGQNVTFRCDPISEHNRLYWYRQTLGQGPEFLTYFQNEAQLEKSRLLSDRFSAERPKGSFSTLEIQRTEQGDSAMYLCASSIERAGSYEQYFGPGTRLTVT.

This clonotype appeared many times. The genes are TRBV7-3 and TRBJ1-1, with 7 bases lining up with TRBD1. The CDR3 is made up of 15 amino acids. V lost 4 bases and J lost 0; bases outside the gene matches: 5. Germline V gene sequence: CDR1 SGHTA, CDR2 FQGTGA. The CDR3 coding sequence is TGTGCCAGCAGCTACTCAGGGGGAATGAACACTGAAGCTTTCTTT. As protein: CASSYSGGMNTEAFF.

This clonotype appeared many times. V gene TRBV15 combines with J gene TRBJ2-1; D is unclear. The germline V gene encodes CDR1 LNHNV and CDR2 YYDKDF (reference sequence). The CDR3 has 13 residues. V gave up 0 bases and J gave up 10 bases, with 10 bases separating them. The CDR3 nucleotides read TGTGCCACCAGCAGAGATCTCAGTCGGGAGCAGTTCTTC. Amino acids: CATSRDLSREQFF.

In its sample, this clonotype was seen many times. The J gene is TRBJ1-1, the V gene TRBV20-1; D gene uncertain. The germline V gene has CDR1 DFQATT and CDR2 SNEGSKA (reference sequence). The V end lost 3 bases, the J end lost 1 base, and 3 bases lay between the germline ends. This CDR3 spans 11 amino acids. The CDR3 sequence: CSASRNTEAFF. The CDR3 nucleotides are TGCAGTGCTAGCAGGAACACTGAAGCTTTCTTT.

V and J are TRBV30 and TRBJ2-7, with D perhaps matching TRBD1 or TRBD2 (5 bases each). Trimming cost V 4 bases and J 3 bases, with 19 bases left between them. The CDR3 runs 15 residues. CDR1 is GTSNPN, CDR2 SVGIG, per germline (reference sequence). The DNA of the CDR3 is TGTGCCTGGACAGGGAGAGTGGGGAATCTCTACGAGCAGTACTTC. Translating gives CAWTGRVGNLYEQYF.

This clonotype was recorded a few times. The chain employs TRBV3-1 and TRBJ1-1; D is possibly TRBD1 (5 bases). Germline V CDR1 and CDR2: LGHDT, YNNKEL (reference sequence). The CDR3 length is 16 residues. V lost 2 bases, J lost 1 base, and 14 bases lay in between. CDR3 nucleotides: TGTGCCAGCAGCCAAATGGGACGGCCAGGGAACACTGAAGCTTTCTTT. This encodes CASSQMGRPGNTEAFF.

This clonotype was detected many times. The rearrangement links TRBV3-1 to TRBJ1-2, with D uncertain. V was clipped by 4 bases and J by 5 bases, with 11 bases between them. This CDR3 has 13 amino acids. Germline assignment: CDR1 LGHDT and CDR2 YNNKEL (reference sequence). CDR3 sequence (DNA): TGTGCCAGCAGCCCAAGGCGATTGTATGGCTACACCTTC. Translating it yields CASSPRRLYGYTF.

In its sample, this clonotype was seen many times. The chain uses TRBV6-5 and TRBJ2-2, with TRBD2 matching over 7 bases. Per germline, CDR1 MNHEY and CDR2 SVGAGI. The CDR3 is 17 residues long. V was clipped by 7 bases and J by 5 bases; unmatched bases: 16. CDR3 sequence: CASTRGSGNPRTGELFF. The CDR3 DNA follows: TGTGCCAGCACCCGGGGAAGCGGGAATCCGAGGACCGGGGAGCTGTTTTTT.

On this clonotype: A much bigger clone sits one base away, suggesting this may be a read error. The CDR3 DNA is TGCAGTGCCAACGTGGTGGCTCGGGAAGCTTTCTTT. This sequence encodes CSANVVAREAFF. The chain carries TRBV20-1 and TRBJ1-1; unclear D gene. There are 12 residues in the CDR3. Trimming shortened V by 6 bases and J by 8 bases, and 16 bases separated the two germline ends. The germline CDR1 and CDR2 sequences are DFQATT and SNEGSKA (reference sequence).

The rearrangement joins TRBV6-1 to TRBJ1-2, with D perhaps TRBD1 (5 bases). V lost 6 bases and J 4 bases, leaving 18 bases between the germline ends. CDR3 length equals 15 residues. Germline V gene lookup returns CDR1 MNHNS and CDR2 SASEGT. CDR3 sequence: CASRGLKMALYGYTF. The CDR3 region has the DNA TGTGCCAGCAGGGGGCTTAAGATGGCCCTCTATGGCTACACCTTC.

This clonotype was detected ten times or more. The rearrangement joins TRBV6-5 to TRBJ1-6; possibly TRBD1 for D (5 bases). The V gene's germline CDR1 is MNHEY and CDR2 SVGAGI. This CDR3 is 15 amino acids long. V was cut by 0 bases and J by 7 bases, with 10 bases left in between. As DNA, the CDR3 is TGTGCCAGCAGTTACTCGGGCAGGGACAATTCACCCCTCCACTTT. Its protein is CASSYSGRDNSPLHF.

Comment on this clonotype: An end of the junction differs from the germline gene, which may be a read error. In DNA form, the CDR3 reads TGTGCCAGCAGCTCAAGCCAAGCCTACGAGCAGTCCTTC. It codes for CASSSSQAYEQSF. The chain carries TRBV7-2 and TRBJ2-7; D remains ambiguous. The V gene's germline CDR1 is SGHTA and CDR2 FQGNSA. This CDR3 comprises 13 residues.

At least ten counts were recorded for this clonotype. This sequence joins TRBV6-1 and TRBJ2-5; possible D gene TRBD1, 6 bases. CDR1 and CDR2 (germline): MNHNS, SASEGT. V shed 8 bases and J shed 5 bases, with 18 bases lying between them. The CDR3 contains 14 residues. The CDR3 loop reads CASGGFEGEETQYF. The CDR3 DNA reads TGTGCCAGCGGGGGCTTCGAGGGGGAGGAGACCCAGTACTTC.